This is a list of T cell receptor beta chains from one sample in a study of Graves' ophthalmopathy and Graves' hyperthyroidism. TCRdb independently ran MiXCR on the multiplex PCR reads; one entry per CDR3 protein. The sample carries roughly 160,000 distinct CDR3 sequences, roughly two fifths recorded once. Sequenced: peripheral blood. Every receptor here comes from a man aged 25 to 40 with Graves' ophthalmopathy. The CDR3 runs from the conserved cysteine through the conserved F or W. The D gene is left open where the match is weak. Clone size is stated in some rows and not others, as once, few, many or a class when expanded.

TRBD1,TRBV19,once,TRBJ1-1,TGTGCCAGTAGATGGGACAGCATGAACACTGAAGCTTTCTTT,CASRWDSMNTEAFF
-,TRBV20-1,many,TRBJ1-2,TGCAGTGCTAGTGCAGGTGATGGCTACACCTTC,CSASAGDGYTF
-,TRBV12-3/TRBV12-4,many,TRBJ1-2,TGTGCCAGCAGCCCCGGGAGGGAAAACTATGGCTACACCTTC,CASSPGRENYGYTF
TRBD2,TRBV6-1,-,TRBJ2-7,TGTGCCAGCATCGCTCAAGCGGGAGTGCGTTTGGAGCAGTACTTC,CASIAQAGVRLEQYF
-,TRBV11-2,once,TRBJ1-1,TGTGCCAGCAGGTTGACTTTGAACACTGAAGCTTTCTTT,CASRLTLNTEAFF
-,TRBV6-5,many,TRBJ1-5,TGTGCCAGCAGATCAGGCGGCCGGGATTCTTATAGCAATCAGCCCCAGCATTTT,CASRSGGRDSYSNQPQHF
-,TRBV30,many,TRBJ1-4,TGTGCCTGGAGGCGTTCAACTAATGAAAAACTGTTTTTT,CAWRRSTNEKLFF
-,TRBV7-3,many,TRBJ2-2,TGTGCCAGCAGCCTCAGGGGAGAAACCGGGGAGCTGTTTTTT,CASSLRGETGELFF
-,TRBV12-3/TRBV12-4,-,TRBJ2-2,TGTGCCAGCAGCCATTCTTTAGGGGGCGCGGGGACCGGGGAGCTGTTTTTT,CASSHSLGGAGTGELFF
-,TRBV28,-,TRBJ2-2,TGTGCTAGTGAGGGTGTGAACACCGGGGAGCTGTTTTTT,CASEGVNTGELFF
-,TRBV28,many,TRBJ1-1,TGTGCCAGCAGTCCGGACAGCCCAGCCGCTGAAGCTTTCTTT,CASSPDSPAAEAFF
TRBD2,TRBV27,-,TRBJ2-2,TGTGCCAGCAGTCCGCTCAATTTAGCGGGAGGGACCGGGGAGCTGTTTTTT,CASSPLNLAGGTGELFF
-,TRBV6-5,few,TRBJ2-7,TGTGCCAGCAGTTACCTCGGGATGGGATACGAGCAGTACTTC,CASSYLGMGYEQYF
-,TRBV6-2/TRBV6-3,many,TRBJ1-5,TGTGCCAGCAGTCCCTCGGGCAATCAGCCCCAGCATTTT,CASSPSGNQPQHF
-,TRBV6-2/TRBV6-3,-,TRBJ2-4,TGTGCCAGCAGTTACTCGAGCCCAGGGGTTCAGTACTTC,CASSYSSPGVQYF
-,TRBV30,-,TRBJ1-1,TGTGCCTGGAGGCGAAACAGGGTTCGGAACACTGAAGCCTTCTTT,CAWRRNRVRNTEAFF
-,TRBV6-2/TRBV6-3,many,TRBJ2-5,TGTGCCAGCAGTTACCGTCAGAGGCAGGAGACCCAGTACTTC,CASSYRQRQETQYF
-,TRBV12-3/TRBV12-4,many,TRBJ2-5,TGTGCCAGCAGGTCGGACAGCACCCAAGAGACCCAGTACTTC,CASRSDSTQETQYF
TRBD1,TRBV28,many,TRBJ2-5,TGTGCCAGCAGTTTAGGTCTGGGACAGGGGGCGCAAAAGTTGATGGAGACCCAGTACTTC,CASSLGLGQGAQKLMETQYF
-,TRBV12-3/TRBV12-4,-,TRBJ1-1,TGTGCCAGCAGTTTAGCCGGTTCCGGGAGGGGGGAGGCTTTCTTT,CASSLAGSGRGEAFF
-,TRBV5-1,-,TRBJ2-5,TGCGCCAGCAGCTTGTGGGGCCGGGGAGAGACCCAGTACTTC,CASSLWGRGETQYF
TRBD2,TRBV6-4,many,TRBJ2-7,TGTGCCAGCAGTCGGAGACTAGCGGGAAGGTTGTCCGGCGAGCAGTACTTC,CASSRRLAGRLSGEQYF
-,TRBV20-1,many,TRBJ1-2,TGCAGTGCTGGTCTTAAAGGCTACACCTTC,CSAGLKGYTF
-,TRBV28,many,TRBJ2-5,TGTGCCAGCAGTTTTTTGTCCCAGATGAGGACCCAGTACTTC,CASSFLSQMRTQYF
TRBD2,TRBV15,many,TRBJ2-3,TGTGCCACCAGCAGATCGACTAGCGGTAGCACAGATACGCAGTATTTT,CATSRSTSGSTDTQYF
-,TRBV6-5,-,TRBJ1-1,TGTGCCAGCAGTTACTCGAGGTTCATGAACACTGAAGCTTTCTTT,CASSYSRFMNTEAFF
-,TRBV12-3/TRBV12-4,many,TRBJ2-7,TGTGCCAGCAGCCCTCCCCCAGGGGACGAGCAGTACTTC,CASSPPPGDEQYF
TRBD2,TRBV6-2/TRBV6-3,few,TRBJ2-7,TGTGCCAGCAGACCGAGCGGGAGATTCTCCTACGAGCAGTACTTC,CASRPSGRFSYEQYF
-,TRBV30,many,TRBJ1-5,TGTGCCTGGAGTAGAGGGGGAAGCAATCAGCCCCAGCATTTT,CAWSRGGSNQPQHF
-,TRBV28,many,TRBJ2-2,TGTGCCAGCAAACCGGCAGGTCGGGACACCGGGGAGCTGTTTTTT,CASKPAGRDTGELFF
TRBD1,TRBV29-1,-,TRBJ1-1,TGCAGCGTTTCGGGACAGGGAAACACTGAAGCTTTCTTT,CSVSGQGNTEAFF
-,TRBV11-2,-,TRBJ2-7,TGTGCCAGCAGCCCCCCTGCCCGGGGCCACGAGCAGTACTTC,CASSPPARGHEQYF
TRBD1,TRBV27,many,TRBJ1-1,TGTGCCAGCAGTTGGGACAGTATGAACACTGAAGCTTTCTTT,CASSWDSMNTEAFF
TRBD1,TRBV28,-,TRBJ2-7,TGTGCCAGCACCACGAGACAGGGATACTCCTACGAGCAGTACTTC,CASTTRQGYSYEQYF
-,TRBV6-5,many,TRBJ2-7,TGTGCCAGCAGTCCTTCTGGTACCTACGAGCAGTACTTC,CASSPSGTYEQYF
TRBD1,TRBV6-2/TRBV6-3,-,TRBJ2-2,TGTGCCAGCACCGGCGGCAGGGGGTATACATCGGACACCGGGGAGCTGTTTTTT,CASTGGRGYTSDTGELFF
-,TRBV7-2,few,TRBJ1-1,TGTGCCAGCAGCTTAGTCCCCACCAGGAACACTGAAGCTTTCTTT,CASSLVPTRNTEAFF
-,TRBV28,many,TRBJ1-1,TGTGCCAGCAGTTTGAGGGAGGTTGGCGCTTTCTTT,CASSLREVGAFF
-,TRBV24-1,many,TRBJ2-2,TGTGCCACCGCGGGTTCCGGGGAGCTGTTTTTT,CATAGSGELFF
TRBD1,TRBV12-3/TRBV12-4,-,TRBJ1-5,TGTGCCAGCCGACAGGGGGCGTGGGATCAGCCCCAGCATTTT,CASRQGAWDQPQHF
-,TRBV7-2,-,TRBJ2-5,TGTGCCAGCAGGCCCTCACGGGGGCTTGCGACCCAGTACTTC,CASRPSRGLATQYF
TRBD2,TRBV28,-,TRBJ2-7,TGTGCCAGCAGTTCAGCGGGGCCCCACTACTACGAGCAGTACTTC,CASSSAGPHYYEQYF
-,TRBV6-1,-,TRBJ2-7,TGTGCCAGCAACACAGACAGGACCCCTAGCGAGCAGTACTTC,CASNTDRTPSEQYF
TRBD1,TRBV30,few,TRBJ1-2,TGTGCCTGGGCGACAGGGAGCTATGGCTACACCTTC,CAWATGSYGYTF
TRBD1,TRBV27,many,TRBJ1-2,TGTGCCAGCAGTCAGGGGGCGGGAGGCTACACCTTC,CASSQGAGGYTF
TRBD1,TRBV29-1,many,TRBJ2-7,TGCAGCGTCACAACCGGGACAGGACCCTACGAGCAGTACTTC,CSVTTGTGPYEQYF
TRBD1,TRBV9,-,TRBJ2-7,TGTGCCAGCAGACCCGGACAGGGAGACGAGCAGTACTTC,CASRPGQGDEQYF
-,TRBV6-5,-,TRBJ2-5,TGTGCCAGCAAGGATTCTCAAGAGACCCAGTACTTC,CASKDSQETQYF
-,TRBV24-1,many,TRBJ1-1,TGTGCCACCAGTGAAATTGGGGGCACTGAAGCTTTCTTT,CATSEIGGTEAFF
TRBD1,TRBV7-8,-,TRBJ1-5,TGTGCCAGCAGGCCAACAGGGGAAGGTCAGCCCCAGCATTTT,CASRPTGEGQPQHF
-,TRBV12-3/TRBV12-4,many,TRBJ1-5,TGTGCCAGCAGTACCGGGGGGAATAGCAATCAGCCCCAGCATTTT,CASSTGGNSNQPQHF
-,TRBV6-5,many,TRBJ1-6,TGTGCCAGCAGTTTCCAAGGGCATGGTAGCTCACCCCTCCACTTT,CASSFQGHGSSPLHF
-,TRBV6-5,many,TRBJ1-1,TGTGCCAGCAGTTACAATTGGGGCACTGAAGCTTTCTTT,CASSYNWGTEAFF